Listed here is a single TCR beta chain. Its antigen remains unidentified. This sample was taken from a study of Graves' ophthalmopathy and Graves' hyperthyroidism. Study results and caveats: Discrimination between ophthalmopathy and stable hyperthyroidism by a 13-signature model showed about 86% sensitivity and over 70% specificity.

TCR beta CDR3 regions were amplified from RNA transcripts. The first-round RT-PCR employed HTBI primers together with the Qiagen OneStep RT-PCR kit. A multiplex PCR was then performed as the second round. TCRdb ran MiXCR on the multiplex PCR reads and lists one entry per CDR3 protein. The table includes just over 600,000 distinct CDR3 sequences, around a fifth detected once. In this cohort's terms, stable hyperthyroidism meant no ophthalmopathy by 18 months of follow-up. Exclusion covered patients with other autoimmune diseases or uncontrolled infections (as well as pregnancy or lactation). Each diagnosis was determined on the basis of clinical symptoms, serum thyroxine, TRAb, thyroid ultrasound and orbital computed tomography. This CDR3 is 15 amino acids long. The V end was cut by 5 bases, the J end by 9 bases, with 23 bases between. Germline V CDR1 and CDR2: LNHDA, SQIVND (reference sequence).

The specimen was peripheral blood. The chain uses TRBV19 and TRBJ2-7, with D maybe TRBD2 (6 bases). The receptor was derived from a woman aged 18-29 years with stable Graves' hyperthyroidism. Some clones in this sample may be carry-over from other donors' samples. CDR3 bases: TGTGCCAGTAGTGACCGGGACTTCGCCCTAGTTGGGCAGTACTTC. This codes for CASSDRDFALVGQYF.